This T cell receptor (beta chain) was documented in a study of OX40 agonist ivuxolimab in advanced cancers. Study-wide results and caveats: Relatively little clonal expansion, among the lowest observed, appeared in partial responders at 0.1-3.0 mg/kg. CD8+ T cells (on average) carried more expanded clones than CD4+ T cells.

Generated by immunoSEQ multiplex PCR, the TCRdb table keeps only in-frame clones and is missing some. Counted here are more than 65,000 clones, 85% occurring once; the ten biggest clones make up 5% to 6.5%. As to this clone: What it recognizes is unknown.

Germline CDR1 and CDR2: MNHEY and SMNVEV (reference sequence). The CDR3 length is 16 residues. V was clipped by 5 bases and J by 0 bases, with 14 bases between them. Sample: CD4+ or CD8+ T cells sorted from blood, taken in a trial of the OX40 agonist ivuxolimab. This sequence joins TRBV27 and TRBJ1-3, with D possibly TRBD1 on 5 matching bases. The source is an adult with an advanced solid tumor such as melanoma, head and neck, liver or kidney cancer. The CDR3: CASSPRGSTSGNTIYF. DNA of the CDR3: TGTGCCAGCAGTCCCCGGGGCAGCACCTCTGGAAACACCATATATTTT.